This TCR beta chain was observed in a study of blood T cell repertoires in COVID-19. Germline lookup yields CDR1 SQVTM and CDR2 ANQGSEA. The V gene lost 7 bases and the J gene lost 12 bases, with 15 bases spanning the gap. The CDR3 extends over 10 amino acids. Sequenced by immunoSEQ multiplex PCR; TCRdb stores in-frame clones only, minus some. This sample yields fewer than 350,000 clones, of which 65% to 90% are seen a single time; more than 6% belongs to the top ten. What was sequenced was peripheral blood. The chain recombines TRBV29-1 with TRBJ1-2, with D perhaps TRBD1 (5 bases). The receptor's source is a human donor in a cohort sampled during active COVID-19. The CDR3 DNA reads TGCAGCGACCTAATGGACACACACACCTTC. Translating gives CSDLMDTHTF. Combining the CDR3 with reference TRBV29-1 and TRBJ1-2 gives the whole variable domain SAVISQKPSRDICQRGTSLTIQCQVDSQVTMMFWYRQQPGQSLTLIATANQGSEATYESGFVIDKFPISRPNLTFSTLTVSNMSPEDSSIYLCSDLMDTHTFGSGTRLTVV.